These T cell receptor beta chains were read from a single sample in a study of T cell responses to AZD1222 COVID-19 vaccine. Assay: immunoSEQ multiplex PCR; the TCRdb copy retains only in-frame clones and omits some. The data contain roughly 65,000 clones, around nine tenths of them singletons. The specimen was peripheral blood, collected on day 0 of AZD1222 vaccination. These receptors were obtained from an adult in good health. The CDR3 runs from the conserved cysteine through the conserved F or W. A D gene is named only where the DNA matches it firmly. Not every row has a clone size; where given, it reads once, few, many or a size class.

D: TRBD1; J: TRBJ2-7; V: TRBV19; size: NA; CDR3: CASSPAGQGYEQYF; DNA: TGTGCCAGTAGCCCGGCGGGACAGGGGTACGAGCAGTACTTC
D: TRBD1; J: TRBJ2-7; V: TRBV6-5; size: NA; CDR3: CASRHRGLYEQYF; DNA: TGTGCCAGCAGACACAGGGGGCTCTACGAGCAGTACTTC
D: TRBD1; J: TRBJ2-7; V: TRBV7-2; size: NA; CDR3: CASRSHGTAATYEQYF; DNA: TGTGCCAGCAGGTCCCACGGGACAGCGGCTACCTACGAGCAGTACTTC
D: TRBD2; J: TRBJ2-2; V: TRBV10-1; size: NA; CDR3: CASSDYGLAGGPTGELFF; DNA: TGCGCCAGCAGTGACTATGGACTAGCGGGAGGGCCCACCGGGGAGCTGTTTTTT
D: NA; J: TRBJ2-3; V: TRBV21-1; size: NA; CDR3: CASSKMAGLGTDTQYF; DNA: TGTGCCAGCAGCAAAATGGCAGGGTTGGGCACAGATACGCAGTATTTT
D: TRBD1; J: TRBJ2-7; V: TRBV19; size: NA; CDR3: CASSLDRGLFYEQYF; DNA: TGTGCCAGTAGTTTGGACAGGGGGCTTTTCTACGAGCAGTACTTC
D: NA; J: TRBJ1-1; V: TRBV18; size: few; CDR3: CASSPTRGDTEAFF; DNA: TGTGCCAGCTCACCAACTAGGGGGGACACTGAAGCTTTCTTT
D: TRBD2; J: TRBJ2-1; V: TRBV11-2; size: few; CDR3: CASSLAGGPNEQFF; DNA: TGTGCCAGCAGCTTAGCGGGAGGGCCTAATGAGCAGTTCTTC
D: NA; J: TRBJ2-1; V: TRBV10-1; size: NA; CDR3: CASRGHNNEQFF; DNA: TGCGCCAGCAGGGGACATAACAATGAGCAGTTCTTC
D: TRBD1; J: TRBJ1-3; V: TRBV3-1/TRBV3-2; size: few; CDR3: CASSLQGAGNTIYF; DNA: TGTGCCAGCAGCCTACAGGGGGCTGGAAACACCATATATTTT
D: NA; J: TRBJ2-1; V: TRBV6-2/TRBV6-3; size: NA; CDR3: CASSYSPVGSSYNEQFF; DNA: TGTGCCAGCAGTTACTCGCCGGTCGGGAGCTCCTACAATGAGCAGTTCTTC
D: NA; J: TRBJ1-2; V: TRBV5-1; size: NA; CDR3: CASSLQGPPAYGYTF; DNA: TGCGCCAGCAGCTTACAGGGTCCCCCCGCATATGGCTACACCTTC
D: NA; J: TRBJ2-1; V: TRBV7-2; size: NA; CDR3: CASSLAIRLANEQFF; DNA: TGTGCCAGCAGCTTAGCGATCAGACTCGCCAATGAGCAGTTCTTC
D: NA; J: TRBJ2-5; V: TRBV18; size: NA; CDR3: CASSPQGTRETQYF; DNA: TGTGCCAGCTCACCCCAGGGGACTCGGGAGACCCAGTACTTC
D: TRBD1; J: TRBJ1-3; V: TRBV6-6; size: NA; CDR3: CASSDGTGSGNTIYF; DNA: TGTGCCAGCAGTGACGGGACAGGGTCTGGAAACACCATATATTTT
D: TRBD1; J: TRBJ1-1; V: TRBV6-1; size: NA; CDR3: CASSEHQGATEAFF; DNA: TGTGCCAGCAGTGAACATCAGGGGGCCACTGAAGCTTTCTTT
D: NA; J: TRBJ2-1; V: TRBV12-3/TRBV12-4; size: NA; CDR3: CASSSLRTGEQFF; DNA: TGTGCCAGCAGTTCCCTCAGGACTGGCGAGCAGTTCTTC
D: NA; J: TRBJ2-3; V: TRBV18; size: NA; CDR3: CASSPVRGRDTQYF; DNA: TGTGCCAGCTCACCGGTAAGAGGCAGGGATACGCAGTATTTT
D: NA; J: TRBJ2-1; V: TRBV19; size: NA; CDR3: CASSIGGANEQFF; DNA: TGTGCCAGTAGTATTGGAGGGGCCAATGAGCAGTTCTTC
D: TRBD2; J: TRBJ2-1; V: TRBV11-3; size: NA; CDR3: CASSLDPTTSGRDNEQFF; DNA: TGTGCCAGCAGCTTAGACCCAACCACTAGCGGGAGGGATAATGAGCAGTTCTTC
D: TRBD1; J: TRBJ1-1; V: TRBV28; size: NA; CDR3: CASSETGDPTTEAFF; DNA: TGTGCCAGCAGTGAGACAGGGGACCCGACCACTGAAGCTTTCTTT
D: TRBD2; J: TRBJ2-7; V: TRBV30; size: NA; CDR3: CAWSSPGLAIYEQYF; DNA: TGTGCCTGGAGTTCACCGGGACTAGCGATCTACGAGCAGTACTTC
D: NA; J: TRBJ1-4; V: TRBV19; size: NA; CDR3: CASRPSGGEYEKLFF; DNA: TGTGCCAGTAGACCTTCTGGGGGAGAATATGAAAAACTGTTTTTT
D: TRBD2; J: TRBJ2-3; V: TRBV9; size: NA; CDR3: CASSVEGSRLALDTQYF; DNA: TGTGCCAGCAGCGTAGAGGGATCGAGACTAGCGTTAGATACGCAGTATTTT
D: NA; J: TRBJ1-3; V: TRBV7-9; size: NA; CDR3: CASSLVQAALYSGNTIYF; DNA: TGTGCCAGCAGCTTAGTACAGGCGGCCTTGTACTCTGGAAACACCATATATTTT
D: TRBD1; J: TRBJ2-3; V: TRBV24-1; size: NA; CDR3: CATSELGQGVGTDTQYF; DNA: TGTGCCACCAGTGAGCTGGGACAGGGCGTGGGCACAGATACGCAGTATTTT
D: TRBD1; J: TRBJ1-3; V: TRBV3-1/TRBV3-2; size: NA; CDR3: CASSQNQGAGNTIYF; DNA: TGTGCCAGCAGCCAGAATCAGGGGGCTGGAAACACCATATATTTT
D: NA; J: TRBJ2-7; V: TRBV19; size: NA; CDR3: CASSIFGSNNEQYF; DNA: TGTGCCAGTAGTATTTTCGGGAGTAACAACGAGCAGTACTTC
D: NA; J: TRBJ2-3; V: TRBV19; size: NA; CDR3: CASSTHVGTDTQYF; DNA: TGTGCCAGTAGTACGCACGTAGGCACAGATACGCAGTATTTT
D: NA; J: TRBJ2-7; V: TRBV19; size: NA; CDR3: CASSHGTISYEQYF; DNA: TGTGCCAGTAGTCACGGGACAATCTCCTACGAGCAGTACTTC